This T cell receptor (beta chain) was observed in a study of T and B cells in COVID-19 patients. From blood, roughly 220-550 ng of genomic DNA served as TRB template. The germline V gene has CDR1 LNHDA and CDR2 SQIVND (reference sequence). The CDR3 is 17 residues long. Trimming cost V 3 bases and J 7 bases, with 21 bases left between them. BIOMED2 TRB-A/B primer pools were used in multiplex TRB PCR. TCRdb passed the multiplex PCR reads through MiXCR, listing each CDR3 protein once. The sample lists approximately 3,000 distinct CDR3 sequences; about 26% were seen once. Sample share makes this clonotype medium-sized (0.01 to 0.1%).

The sequencing sample was made of blood. V usage is TRBV19 and J usage is TRBJ1-4; D call uncertain. The TCR sequence derives from a human donor with active COVID-19. The CDR3 sequence: CASSITIGFAVCEKLFF. In DNA, the CDR3 is TGTGCCAGTAGTATCACGATAGGGTTCGCCGTTTGTGAAAAACTGTTTTTT.